The 14 T cell receptor beta chains listed next were all sequenced from one sample in a study of tumor-infiltrating lymphocytes in primary liver carcinoma. Production of TCR beta cDNA used around 500 ng total RNA together with a constant-region primer. It was through three nested multiplex PCR rounds of slightly modified ARM-PCR that TCR beta libraries arose. The first two PCR rounds used TRBV1-TRBV30 primers with a Cbeta primer, roughly 10 cycles each. TCRdb reprocessed the multiplex PCR reads via MiXCR and lists one record per CDR3 protein. The sample has 90,000 to 110,000 distinct CDR3 sequences, 82% seen once. Between about 20 and 30 mg of unsorted bulk tissue served as the source from which RNA and DNA were co-extracted. The specimen sequenced was liver tumor tissue from sampling region 3. Subset denoted: tumor region T3, left-lateral pole. These receptors all stem from a man aged 40-55 years with primary liver carcinoma and hepatitis B virus infection.

The chain employs TRBV5-4 and TRBJ2-7; a possible D gene is TRBD2 (5 bases). V was pared by 5 bases and J by 5 bases, with 20 bases between. Germline V lookup: CDR1 SGHNT, CDR2 YYREEE (reference sequence). The CDR3 length is 15 residues. The CDR3 DNA follows: TGTGCCAGCAGTCCAACCGGGATATGGATCAACGAGCAGTACTTC. It is translated as CASSPTGIWINEQYF.

Concerning this clonotype: This likely comes from a read error, as the CDR3 has no conserved phenylalanine or tryptophan at its end. The rearrangement joins TRBV5-4 to TRBJ2-3; tentative D call: TRBD2 (6 bases). Trimming removed 5 bases at V and 6 bases at J, with 19 bases between. CDR3 length: 15 residues. Germline CDR1 is SGHNT and CDR2 is YYREEE (reference sequence). The CDR3 is CASRVVGLRCDTQYY. The CDR3 DNA sequence: TGTGCCAGCAGGGTAGTGGGACTTCGCTGTGATACGCAGTATTAT.

The V call is TRBV11-1, the J call TRBJ2-1, with 11 bases identical to TRBD2. CDR3 size: 14 residues. The germline CDR1 and CDR2 sequences are SGHAT and FQDESV (reference sequence). J lost 16 bases, V lost 6 bases, and 14 bases had no gene match. CDR3 sequence reads: CASRPILAGALHFF. The CDR3 DNA reads TGTGCCAGCAGACCGATACTAGCGGGAGCGCTGCACTTCTTC.

With respect to this clonotype: A junction end diverges from the germline sequence, so it may reflect a read error. The chain joins TRBV5-1 to TRBJ1-5, with TRBD1 as a possible D gene (5 bases). The CDR3 contains 15 residues. Germline CDR1 is SGHRS and CDR2 is YFSETQ. The DNA for the CDR3 is TGCGCCAGCAGCTTGAAGGGGACTAGCAATCAGCCCCGGCATTTT. As protein: CASSLKGTSNQPRHF. Filled out from reference TRBV5-1 and TRBJ1-5, the complete variable domain reads KAGVTQTPRYLIKTRGQQVTLSCSPISGHRSVSWYQQTPGQGLQFLFEYFSETQRNKGNFPGRFSGRQFSNSRSEMNVSTLELGDSALYLCASSLKGTSNQPRHFGDGTRLSIL.

Remarks on this clonotype: A junction end diverges from the germline sequence, so it may reflect a read error. The chain couples TRBV29-1 to TRBJ2-4, with D perhaps matching TRBD1 or TRBD2 (5 bases each). CDR1 SQVTM and CDR2 ANQGSEA come from the germline V gene. The CDR3 runs 13 residues. The CDR3 region is CSVTNTWGNTQYF. DNA for the CDR3: TGCAGCGTTACGAACACGTGGGGGAACACTCAGTACTTC.

The rearrangement joins TRBV4-2 to TRBJ2-6, with D tentatively TRBD1 (6 bases). V shed 4 bases and J shed 17 bases, with 24 bases lying between them. Germline V gene lookup returns CDR1 LGHNA and CDR2 YNFKEQ. The CDR3 runs 15 residues. The CDR3 region is CASSRQGSGANFMTF. DNA for the CDR3: TGTGCCAGCAGCCGTCAGGGGTCAGGGGCCAACTTCATGACTTTC.

The chain carries TRBV20-1 and TRBJ1-5; TRBD1 might be the D (5 bases). Per germline, CDR1 DFQATT and CDR2 SNEGSKA (reference sequence). The CDR3 consists of 14 residues. Trimming removed 4 bases at V and 6 bases at J, with 16 bases between. The CDR3 nucleotides are TGCAGTGCTAAGGGACTGAACGAGGCTCAGCCCCAGCATTTT. Its translation: CSAKGLNEAQPQHF.

This clonotype was counted many times. The V gene is TRBV6-1, the J gene TRBJ2-3; maybe TRBD1 (6 bases). Trimming cost V 3 bases and J 0 bases, with 25 bases left between them. CDR3 length equals 20 residues. Germline V gene data show CDR1 as MNHNS and CDR2 as SASEGT. In nucleotides, the CDR3 is TGTGCCAGCAGTGAGTTCCCGGGACACACAAATCAAGCTAGCACAGATACGCAGTATTTT. This codes for CASSEFPGHTNQASTDTQYF.

This clonotype has just a few counts. The CDR3 end shows no conserved phenylalanine or tryptophan, and so a read error is likely. The chain carries TRBV29-1 and TRBJ2-2, with 9 bases identical to TRBD1. V shed 7 bases, J shed 8 bases, and the junction held 5 bases outside the gene matches. The CDR3 extends over 12 amino acids. CDR1 is SQVTM and CDR2 is ANQGSEA in the germline V gene. CDR3 bases: TGCAGCGGTGGACAGGGGTCTGGGGAGCTGTTTCTT. Protein: CSGGQGSGELFL.

Notes on this clonotype: The germline gene is not matched at one end of the junction; a read error may be the cause. The gene calls are TRBV11-1 and TRBJ2-6, with D perhaps TRBD1 (5 bases). The CDR3 length is 15 residues. Germline V lookup: CDR1 SGHAT, CDR2 FQDESV (reference sequence). CDR3 residues: CASSLGQAGANVLTF. CDR3 in DNA: TGTGCGAGCAGCTTGGGCCAAGCTGGGGCCAACGTCCTGACGTTC.

About this clonotype itself: A read error is likely, as this CDR3 ends without the conserved phenylalanine or tryptophan. The chain employs TRBV5-4 and TRBJ2-2; 7 nucleotides match TRBD2. The CDR3 spans 15 residues. The V segment lost 3 bases and the J segment 14 bases; nucleotides outside the gene matches: 16. CDR1 and CDR2 from the germline V gene are SGHNT and YYREEE (reference sequence). The CDR3 nucleotides read TGTGCCAGCAGCTGGGACTACTTCAACACCGGGGGTCTGTTTTCT. It specifies CASSWDYFNTGGLFS.

Note on this clonotype: In this CDR3 the conserved last residue, phenylalanine or tryptophan, is missing, so a read error is likely. No DNA is shown, since the ends of the CDR3 on it are uncertain; the CDR3 is the one TCRdb lists. The chain couples TRBV29-1 to TRBJ2-2; the table's D call of TRBD2 was not tested on the DNA. The germline V gene encodes CDR1 SQVTM and CDR2 ANQGSEA. Termini included, the CDR3 measures 15 amino acids. The chain's CDR3 is CSVGTSAANTGEQFL.

This clonotype was picked up one time. Germline and junction disagree at one end, which may indicate a read error. The chain links TRBV30 to TRBJ1-1; D remains unclear. In germline, CDR1 is GTSNPN, CDR2 SVGIG (reference sequence). The CDR3 is 12 amino acids. The DNA for the CDR3 is TGTGCCTGGTGTGTCGCATGGTCCGAAGCTTTCTTT. The encoded protein is CAWCVAWSEAFF.

As concerns this clonotype: Relative to the germline gene, one junction end is altered; a read error may explain this. The CDR3 sequence: CASSIALDQPPHF. For the CDR3, the DNA is TGCGCCAGCAGTATTGCTCTCGATCAGCCCCCGCATTTT. The chain joins TRBV4-1 to TRBJ1-5; D unresolved. The CDR3 loop spans 13 amino acids. Germline V gene data show CDR1 as MGHRA and CDR2 as YSYEKL.